This T cell receptor (beta chain) was captured in a study of tissue T cells after allogeneic stem cell transplantation (dated by TCRdb to between 2021 and 2022). Study-level background: Using research autopsies of patients with and without GVHD, plus mouse models of GVHD, the study profiled TCR beta repertoires across many tissues. The human arm was conducted as a prospective observational study, and neither blinding nor randomization was performed. The paper as a whole reports these results and caveats: A small and clinically heterogeneous patient cohort was studied, and sampling depth was acknowledged as a limitation. The study did not establish which tissue TCRs were alloreactive or antigen-specific, and some clones may have been host cells that persisted. Within patients, how anatomically similar the tissues were was a key factor in shaping TCR repertoire composition, regardless of disease or transplant status. Only a few T cell clones appeared in more than one patient, yet motif-based clustering showed tissue-specific repertoire signatures that were shared between patients. In both patients and mice, T cells from blood and spleen covered only a limited part of the TCR repertoire found in tissues.

Concerning this clone: There is no known antigen for this receptor. Because this receptor comes from a mouse, its gene names and germline sequences follow the mouse reference.

This sample's time point label indicates: mouse harvest day 7 after allogeneic transplant. Each mouse graft consisted of 10^7 T-cell-depleted bone marrow cells plus 10^6 splenic CD5+ T cells and was given by tail vein injection. GVHD in mice was modeled with a major MHC-mismatch B6 (H2b) into BALB/c (H2d) model, and tissues were profiled at day 7 or 14. On day 7 or 14 post-transplant, mouse tissues and retro-orbital blood were harvested with separate sterile tools for each animal, and livers were flushed before harvest. Before genomic DNA isolation with the DNeasy Blood & Tissue Kit, mouse tissues were minced using razor blades in buffered saline. The receptor library was made with the immunoSEQ multiplex PCR assay. TCRbeta CDR3 sequencing was done by Adaptive Biotechnologies at survey depth, reporting CDR3 sequences, V/J genes, productive frequency and template counts. Amplification of TCR beta CDR3 regions started from genomic DNA instead of RNA. Turning to the authors' computational methods: Pairwise repertoire overlap between tissues was quantified with Jensen-Shannon divergence, where 1 means complete divergence and 0 identical. Tissues were grouped by single-linkage agglomerative hierarchical clustering of pairwise JSD values, and the clustering results were shown as dendrograms. GLIPH2 was applied to all patient samples using simulation_depth 1000, kmer_min_depth 3, and cdr3_length_cutoff 8, and only groups with more than two unique CDR3s were retained. A standardized tissue-overlap score was calculated by extrapolating Jaccard GLIPH-group overlap across patients to a standard repertoire size of 1000 clones. Linear mixed-effect models, with tissue included as a fixed effect and individual included as a random effect, were used to assess associations of diversity with clinical or experimental variables. TCRdb re-hosts the immuneACCESS table, in-frame sequences only. Its copies lack some clones; in the studies checked, an unresolved V gene accounts for under half of them, and the cause for the rest is not known. Clone size and V and J calls were adopted from that table, with D and trimming inferred from the DNA. The sample includes roughly 7,200 clones, with approximately 46% observed a single time. Around 7% of the sample belongs to the ten largest clones.

Sample: gut tissue. The sequence came from a female BALB/c mouse given C57BL/6 T cells with graft-versus-host disease after an allogeneic hematopoietic cell transplant.

CDR3 DNA, as far as it was read: TGTGCCAGCAGCTTACAGGGGGGCAACGAAAGATTATTT. This yields the protein CASSLQGGNERLF. The entire CDR3 sequence reads CASSLQGGNERLFF. The sequence is built from TRBV3 and TRBJ1-4; 7 central nucleotides agree with TRBD1. The sequence runs out 1 residue before the end of the CDR3; the remainder is reconstructed from the germline J gene. V and J are trimmed by 2 bases and 4 bases, and the gene matches miss 1 base of the junction. The CDR3, from cysteine to phenylalanine, totals 14 residues. The 39 bases shown cover part of the CDR3, and their frame starts at base 1. CDR1 and CDR2 were assigned from the germline V gene (reference sequence) as SNHLY and FYNGKV.